This T cell receptor (beta chain) was observed in a study of blood T cell repertoires in COVID-19. Study at large: Sites across the United States, Italy and Spain contributed samples from acute and convalescent COVID-19. Sample material is recorded as cDNA or gDNA derived from T cells, B-cell-depleted T cells, or PBMCs.

CDR3 length: 12 residues. CDR1 is SGHRS and CDR2 is YFSETQ in the germline V gene. Trimming took 4 bases from V and 2 from J, leaving 5 bases between them. Per the study methods: The assay estimated nucleated cells by amplifying reference gene primers. Here immunoSEQ multiplex PCR was the method, and the copy in TCRdb shows in-frame clones only, minus some. The V and J calls and clone size come from that table; D and trimming were worked out from the DNA. Counted here are nearly 55,000 clones, roughly 86% occurring once; the ten biggest clones make up about an eighth. This chain uses TRBV5-1 with TRBJ2-3, with D unresolved. Sequenced input: peripheral blood. This clonotype was sampled from a man between 65 and 85 years old with active COVID-19. CDR3 region: CASSLTTDTQYF. CDR3 DNA sequence: TGCGCCAGCAGCCTAACCACAGATACGCAGTATTTT.